This entry describes one T cell receptor beta chain. Its matching antigen is unknown. Profiling relied on immunoSEQ multiplex PCR, and the TCRdb table lists in-frame clones only, not all of them. The sample lists 150,000 to 200,000 clones; around 90% were seen once. This entry belongs to a study of cytomegalovirus exposure and HLA in healthy donors. Across the whole study: The 100 to 150 validation repertoires were reported in a later analysis to have been generated on the same platform as the 500 to 700 first-cohort repertoires. General study points: Many donors shared some public TCRs, even though most TCR sequences were rare. In the roughly 120 validation repertoires, 85% to 95% of cluster scores exceeded 0, per a later analysis.

The CDR3 loop spans 14 amino acids. Per germline, CDR1 KGHSH and CDR2 LQKENI. V lost 3 bases, J lost 2 bases, and 8 bases lay in between. This sequence originates from a woman aged 18-29 years in good health and CMV-seropositive. The sample comprised PBMCs. V usage is TRBV18 and J usage is TRBJ1-5; a possible D gene is TRBD1 (5 bases). The CDR3 sequence: CASSPRGGNQPQHF. CDR3 bases: TGTGCCAGCTCACCTCGGGGGGGCAATCAGCCCCAGCATTTT.